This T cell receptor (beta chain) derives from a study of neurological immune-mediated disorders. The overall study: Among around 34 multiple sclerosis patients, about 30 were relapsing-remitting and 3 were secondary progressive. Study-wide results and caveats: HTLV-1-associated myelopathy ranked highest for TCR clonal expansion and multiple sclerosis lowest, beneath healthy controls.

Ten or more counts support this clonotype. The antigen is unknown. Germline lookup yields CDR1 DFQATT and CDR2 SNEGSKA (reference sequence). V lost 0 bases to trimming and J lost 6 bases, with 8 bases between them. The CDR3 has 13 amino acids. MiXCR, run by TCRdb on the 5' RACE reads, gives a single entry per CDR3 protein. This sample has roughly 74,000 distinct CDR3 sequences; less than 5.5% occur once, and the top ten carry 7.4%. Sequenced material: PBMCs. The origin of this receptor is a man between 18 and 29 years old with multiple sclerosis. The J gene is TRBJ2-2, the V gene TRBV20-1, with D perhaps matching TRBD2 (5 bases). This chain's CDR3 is CSARDGEPGELFF. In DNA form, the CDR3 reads TGCAGTGCTAGAGATGGGGAGCCCGGGGAGCTGTTTTTT.